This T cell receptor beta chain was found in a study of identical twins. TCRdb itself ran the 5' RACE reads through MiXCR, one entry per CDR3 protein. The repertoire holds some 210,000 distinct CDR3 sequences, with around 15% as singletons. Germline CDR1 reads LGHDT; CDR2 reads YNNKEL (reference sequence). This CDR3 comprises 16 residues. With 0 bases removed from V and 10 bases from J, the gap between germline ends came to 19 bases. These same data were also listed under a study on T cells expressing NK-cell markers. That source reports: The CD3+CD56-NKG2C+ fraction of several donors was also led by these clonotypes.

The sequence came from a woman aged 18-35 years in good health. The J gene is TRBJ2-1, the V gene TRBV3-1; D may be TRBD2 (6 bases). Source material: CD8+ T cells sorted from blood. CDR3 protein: CASSQETVGGSEEQFF. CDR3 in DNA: TGTGCCAGCAGCCAAGAAACGGTTGGAGGGTCCGAAGAGCAGTTCTTC.